Presented here are 21 T cell receptor beta chains from one specimen sequenced in a study of tumor-infiltrating lymphocytes in primary liver carcinoma. Unsorted bulk tissue, roughly 20-32 mg of it, served as the source for co-extraction of RNA and DNA. Total RNA amounting to around 540 ng was the source from which TCR beta cDNA was made with a constant-region primer. Slightly modified ARM-PCR with three nested multiplex PCR rounds yielded TCR beta libraries. The two initial PCR rounds, nine to eleven cycles each, used TRBV1-TRBV30 forward and C-beta reverse primers. MiXCR was run by TCRdb on the multiplex PCR reads, yielding one entry per CDR3 protein. The table records roughly 120,000 distinct CDR3 sequences, under 65% of them present only once. Specimen: liver tumor tissue from sampling region 3. Sample subset: tumor region T3, left-lateral pole. The origin of the receptors is a woman aged 60-70 years with primary liver carcinoma and hepatitis B virus infection.

Worth noting for this clonotype: Mismatch with germline at one junction end may stem from a read error. This rearrangement joins TRBV11-2 to TRBJ1-2, with D possibly matching TRBD1 (5 bases). CDR3 size: 13 residues. Germline V gives CDR1 SGHAT, CDR2 FQNNGV. CDR3 amino acids: CASSLGAGFDYTF. DNA of the CDR3: TGTGCTAGCAGCTTAGGGGCCGGTTTTGATTACACCTTC.

On this clonotype: The junction does not match germline at one end; this may be a read error. The chain employs TRBV11-2 and TRBJ2-1; D is perhaps TRBD2 (6 bases). Looked up from germline, CDR1 is SGHAT and CDR2 is FQNNGV. The CDR3 covers 15 residues. In DNA, the CDR3 is TGTGCCAACGGGCGGGGACCGAACTCCTACAATGAGCAATACTTC. Amino acid sequence: CANGRGPNSYNEQYF. Together with reference TRBV11-2 and TRBJ2-1, the CDR3 gives the full variable domain: EAGVAQSPRYKIIEKRQSVAFWCNPISGHATLYWYQQILGQGPKLLIQFQNNGVVDDSQLPKDRFSAERLKGVDSTLKIQPAKLEDSAVYLCANGRGPNSYNEQYFGPGTRLTVL.

Comments on this clonotype: Given a much more abundant clone one base away, this may be a read error. The chain uses TRBV14 and TRBJ2-3; D remains ambiguous. The V end lost 5 bases, the J end lost 5 bases, and 8 bases lay between the germline ends. The germline CDR1 and CDR2 sequences are SGHDN and FVKESK. This CDR3 contains 12 residues. The CDR3 loop is CASSYTIDTQYF. Here the CDR3 DNA reads TGTGCCAGCAGCTACACTATAGATACGCAGTATTTT.

This clonotype has a count of ten or more. The J gene is TRBJ2-3, the V gene TRBV4-1; 10 bases fit TRBD2. There are 17 residues in the CDR3. Germline CDR1 reads MGHRA; CDR2 reads YSYEKL. The J segment lost 5 bases and the V segment lost 0 bases, leaving 8 bases of the junction unmatched. CDR3 nucleotides: TGCGCCAGCAGCCAAGATGGGACTAGCGCAACAAGAGATACGCAGTATTTT. This codes for CASSQDGTSATRDTQYF.

With regard to this clonotype: This CDR3 is missing its conserved last phenylalanine or tryptophan, likely due to a read error. The chain employs TRBV6-1 and TRBJ1-1, with 7 bases that match TRBD1. Germline CDR1 MNHNS, CDR2 SASEGT. The V segment lost 3 bases and the J segment 6 bases; nucleotides outside the gene matches: 13. This CDR3 is built from 16 residues. CDR3 nucleotide sequence: TGTGCCAGCAGTGAGGACACAGGGGATTCTCCCGCTGAAGCTTTCATT. It is translated as CASSEDTGDSPAEAFI.

This clonotype has a single count. The chain uses TRBV4-1 and TRBJ2-7; D gene uncertain. Per germline, CDR1 MGHRA and CDR2 YSYEKL. The CDR3 contains 13 residues. The CDR3 sequence is CISSQVTGDEQYF. As DNA, the CDR3 is TGCATCAGCAGCCAAGTAACGGGTGACGAGCAGTACTTC.

Points on this clonotype: It may be a read error: a sequence one base away is much more abundant. This chain connects TRBV7-8 to TRBJ2-3; 13 nucleotides line up with TRBD2. The CDR3 runs to 18 residues. The germline CDR1 and CDR2 sequences are SGHVS and FQNEAQ. V dropped 8 bases and J dropped 0; count of bases not matched to a gene: 11. CDR3 sequence: CASDTGLAGNSSTDTQYF. CDR3 bases: TGTGCCAGCGACACGGGACTAGCGGGAAACTCTAGCACAGATACGCAGTATTTT.

The chain uses TRBV7-9 and TRBJ2-1, with 14 bases fitting TRBD2. The CDR3 contains 16 residues. Germline trimming cut 5 bases from V and 6 bases from J; bases unmatched to any gene: 6. Germline V CDR1 and CDR2: SEHNR, FQNEAQ (reference sequence). DNA of the CDR3: TGTGCCAGCAGCCCGACTAGCGGGAGGGGTGCCAATGAGCAGTTCTTC. Its translation is CASSPTSGRGANEQFF.

As to this clonotype: Possible read error: a much larger clone is one base away. The chain links TRBV13 to TRBJ1-2; TRBD1 might be the D (6 bases). The CDR3 totals 15 residues. CDR1 is PRHDT, CDR2 FYEKMQ, per germline (reference sequence). CDR3 bases: TGTACCAGCAGCCCAGGGGACAAACCTTACTATGGCTACACCTTC. This gives the protein CTSSPGDKPYYGYTF.

Worth noting for this clonotype: An end of the junction differs from the germline gene, which may be a read error. V is TRBV14 and J is TRBJ2-7, with 9 bases aligning to TRBD1. Germline values: CDR1 SGHDN, CDR2 FVKESK. CDR3 length: 14 amino acids. The CDR3 DNA follows: TGTGGCAGCAGCCATCAATCGACAGGGGGGGAGCAGCACTTC. This sequence encodes CGSSHQSTGGEQHF.

With respect to this clonotype: One end of the junction does not line up with germline, which may come from a read error. The J gene is TRBJ2-3, the V gene TRBV11-3, with D uncertain. This CDR3 comprises 12 residues. Germline-derived CDR1 and CDR2 are SGHNT and YENEEA. The CDR3 loop is CACSLGRRPQYF. CDR3 DNA sequence: TGTGCCTGCAGCTTAGGTCGTAGGCCGCAGTATTTT. The complete variable domain, with remaining parts taken from reference TRBV11-3 and TRBJ2-3, reads EAGVVQSPRYKIIEKKQPVAFWCNPISGHNTLYWYLQNLGQGPELLIRYENEEAVDDSQLPKDRFSAERLKGVDSTLKIQPAELGDSAVYLCACSLGRRPQYFGPGTRLTVL.

About this clonotype: At one end, the junction sequence differs from germline, possibly due to a read error. The chain combines TRBV11-3 with TRBJ2-1; perhaps D is TRBD1 or TRBD2 (5 bases each). The CDR3 loop spans 15 amino acids. Per the germline V gene, CDR1 is SGHNT and CDR2 is YENEEA. The chain's CDR3 is CASSHRDHSYNKQFF. The CDR3 nucleotides read TGTGCAAGCAGCCACCGGGACCACTCCTACAATAAGCAGTTCTTC.

This clonotype appeared once. The chain carries TRBV7-9 and TRBJ2-5; D unresolved. CDR1 is SEHNR, CDR2 FQNEAQ, per germline (reference sequence). The CDR3 spans 13 residues. Trimming took off 5 bases at V and 5 bases at J, with 12 bases between the two ends. The CDR3 nucleotides read TGTGCCAGCAGCGCTCGAACTTCGGAGACCCAGTACTTC. This sequence encodes CASSARTSETQYF.

This clonotype has at least ten counts. V is TRBV29-1 and J is TRBJ2-3; TRBD1 matches at 8 bases. The CDR3 is 15 residues long. Germline V CDR1 and CDR2: SQVTM, ANQGSEA. Trimming took 0 bases from V and 1 from J; bases not matched to a gene: 3. The CDR3 bases are TGCAGCGTTGAAGATCTGACAGGGGGCACAGATACGCAGTATTTT. Translating it yields CSVEDLTGGTDTQYF.

Points on this clonotype: At one boundary the junction diverges from the germline segment, which might be a read error. The CDR3 spells CAIGELKAGNEQFF. The CDR3 region has the DNA TGTGCCATCGGTGAGTTAAAGGCTGGAAATGAGCAGTTCTTC. The J gene is TRBJ2-1, the V gene TRBV10-3; unclear D gene. CDR3 length equals 14 residues. Germline V gene sequence: CDR1 ENHRY, CDR2 SYGVKD.

This clonotype has a count of ten or more. The chain carries TRBV5-1 and TRBJ2-5; D uncertain. V lost 2 bases and J lost 2, with 4 bases in between. This CDR3 has 12 residues. Germline loops: CDR1 SGHRS, CDR2 YFSETQ. As DNA, the CDR3 is TGCGCCAGCAGCTTTGAGCAAGAGACCCAGTACTTC. Its protein product is CASSFEQETQYF. Full variable domain (missing parts from reference TRBV5-1 and TRBJ2-5): KAGVTQTPRYLIKTRGQQVTLSCSPISGHRSVSWYQQTPGQGLQFLFEYFSETQRNKGNFPGRFSGRQFSNSRSEMNVSTLELGDSALYLCASSFEQETQYFGPGTRLLVL.

Remarks on this clonotype: The missing conserved phenylalanine or tryptophan at the end of this CDR3 makes a read error likely. This chain uses TRBV11-2 with TRBJ2-2, with a weak D call TRBD1 (5 bases). The length of the CDR3 is 15 residues. V lost 5 bases, J lost 4 bases, and 14 bases lay in between. Germline loops: CDR1 SGHAT, CDR2 FQNNGV. This CDR3 is CASSLRTRGTGELFL. The DNA for the CDR3 is TGTGCCAGCAGCCTGAGGACAAGGGGCACCGGGGAGCTGTTTCTT.

About this clonotype: An end of the junction differs from the germline gene, which may be a read error. The chain carries TRBV5-5 and TRBJ2-1, with D maybe TRBD1 (5 bases). Germline V gene data show CDR1 as SGHKS and CDR2 as YYEKEE (reference sequence). The CDR3 runs to 18 residues. CDR3 sequence reads: CTSSLGWGTYPGINEQFF. In DNA form, the CDR3 reads TGTACCAGCAGCTTGGGTTGGGGCACCTATCCAGGGATCAATGAGCAGTTCTTC.

The V gene is TRBV5-1, the J gene TRBJ2-3, with a possible D match to TRBD2 (6 bases). From germline, CDR1 is SGHRS and CDR2 YFSETQ. Between the trimmed V and J ends, which lost 0 bases and 5 bases, there was a span of 10 bases. CDR3 length: 14 amino acids. Written as DNA, the CDR3 is TGCGCCAGCAGCTTGGCCGGACTAAAAGATACGCAGTATTTT. Translated: CASSLAGLKDTQYF.

This clonotype was seen a handful of times. A read error may be the cause here, since a much bigger clone is one base away. This chain links TRBV6-2 or TRBV6-3 with TRBJ2-5, with 11 bases lining up with TRBD2. CDR1 is MNHEY and CDR2 is SVGEGT in the germline V gene. The CDR3 extends over 16 amino acids. The ends lost 6 bases at V and 6 bases at J; junction bases unmatched: 12. This chain's CDR3 is CASSLTSGSGAKTQYF. CDR3 in DNA: TGTGCCAGCAGCCTTACTAGCGGGAGTGGGGCAAAGACCCAGTACTTC.

Comment on this clonotype: At one end, the junction sequence differs from germline, possibly due to a read error. This chain uses TRBV28 with TRBJ2-7; D perhaps matches TRBD1 (5 bases). The CDR3 has 14 amino acids. Germline CDR1 reads MDHEN; CDR2 reads SYDVKM. The CDR3 reads CASSLFGHSYEKYF. The DNA of the CDR3 is TGTGCCAGCAGTTTATTTGGACACTCCTACGAGAAGTACTTC.